What follows is one T cell receptor (beta chain) and its context. Antigen: not known. This sample is part of a study of cytomegalovirus exposure and HLA in healthy donors. About the study: About 200 million T cells yielded under 130 million unique TCR beta sequences in earlier analysis.

Study results and caveats: In a later analysis, at a false discovery rate of 0.05, 15,000 to 20,000 TCR beta sequences matched HLA alleles.

PCR primers comprised 60 Vbeta and 13 Jbeta primers. The method was immunoSEQ multiplex PCR; TCRdb's version includes in-frame clones alone and lacks a portion of them. The sample holds about 200,000 clones. Germline CDR1 reads SGHVS; CDR2 reads FNYEAQ. This CDR3 is built from 15 residues. Losses at the gene ends were 3 bases for V and 2 bases for J; bases not matched to a gene: 4. The V call is TRBV7-6, the J call TRBJ1-5, with 7 bases fitting TRBD1. Specimen: PBMCs. The sequence derives from a man aged 25-40 years in good health and CMV-seronegative. For the CDR3, the DNA is TGTGCCAGCAGCTTGGGGACAGCGGGCAATCAGCCCCAGCATTTT. Protein sequence: CASSLGTAGNQPQHF.